This T cell receptor beta chain derives from a study of cytomegalovirus exposure and HLA in healthy donors. Assay used: immunoSEQ multiplex PCR; TCRdb lists only in-frame clones, some missing. Counted here are roughly 48,000 clones, 88% occurring once; the ten biggest clones make up 6% to 8%. This CDR3 region has 15 residues. Germline loops: CDR1 SGHVS, CDR2 FQNEAQ. Trimming cost V 5 bases and J 1 base; bases outside gene matches: 6. The sample consisted of PBMCs. The chain couples TRBV7-8 to TRBJ2-3; 7 nucleotides align to TRBD1. The source of this sequence is a woman aged 25-40 years in good health and CMV-seronegative. CDR3 coding DNA: TGTGCCAGCAGCGCGTTACAGGGGCGCACAGATACGCAGTATTTT. Protein product: CASSALQGRTDTQYF.